These T cell receptor beta chains were read from a single sample in a study of blood T cell repertoires in COVID-19. The table came from immunoSEQ multiplex PCR; TCRdb's copy has only in-frame clones and leaves some out. The sample holds about 70,000 clones, 80% to 90% seen once. Sample: peripheral blood. Every receptor here comes from a man aged 50 to 59 with acute or convalescent COVID-19. Each CDR3 is given with its conserved first and last residue. The D gene is left open where the match is weak. Clone sizes are given selectively: once, few, many, or a class where the clone is expanded.

CDR3 protein,CDR3 DNA,D gene,J gene,V gene,clone size
CASRKQVNTEAFF,TGTGCCAGCAGGAAACAGGTGAACACTGAAGCTTTCTTT,.,TRBJ1-1,TRBV6-4,.
CASSLKDGGAWETQYF,TGTGCCAGCAGCTTGAAGGACGGGGGGGCTTGGGAGACCCAGTACTTC,TRBD2,TRBJ2-5,TRBV5-4,.
CASKGSGISYNEQFF,TGTGCCAGTAAAGGTAGCGGGATCTCCTACAATGAGCAGTTCTTC,TRBD2,TRBJ2-1,TRBV27,.
CAWEETGPNTEAFF,TGTGCCTGGGAGGAGACAGGGCCGAACACTGAAGCTTTCTTT,TRBD1,TRBJ1-1,TRBV30,.
CASSLLGDTKETQYF,TGCGCCAGCAGCTTGCTGGGGGACACGAAAGAGACCCAGTACTTC,.,TRBJ2-5,TRBV5-1,.
CASSPRGDTNQPQHF,TGTGCCAGCTCACCTCGGGGGGATACCAATCAGCCCCAGCATTTT,.,TRBJ1-5,TRBV18,.
CATSQGGGYTF,TGTGCCACCTCCCAGGGAGGCGGCTACACCTTC,.,TRBJ1-2,TRBV24-1,.
CASSSSGTGGYEQYF,TGTGCCAGCAGCTCATCCGGGACAGGGGGTTACGAGCAGTACTTC,TRBD1,TRBJ2-7,TRBV11-2,.
CASSYSTSRLNNEQFF,TGTGCCAGCAGTTACTCGACTAGCCGATTAAACAATGAGCAGTTCTTC,TRBD2,TRBJ2-1,TRBV6-2/TRBV6-3,.
CASSPEPGNYGYTF,TGTGCCAGCAGCCCCGAGCCCGGTAACTATGGCTACACCTTC,.,TRBJ1-2,TRBV28,few
CASSETSNNSPLHF,TGCGCCAGCAGTGAGACCAGTAATAATTCACCCCTCCACTTT,.,TRBJ1-6,TRBV10-2,.
CASSYGGAQGPQHF,TGTGCCAGCAGTTACGGGGGCGCTCAGGGGCCCCAGCATTTT,.,TRBJ1-5,TRBV6-2/TRBV6-3,.
CASSSYPHGTSGSAGELFF,TGCGCCAGCAGCTCATACCCCCATGGGACTAGCGGGAGTGCCGGGGAGCTGTTTTTT,TRBD2,TRBJ2-2,TRBV5-1,.
CASSYFATSGITDTQYF,TGTGCCAGCAGTTACTTCGCGACTAGCGGAATCACAGATACGCAGTATTTT,TRBD2,TRBJ2-3,TRBV6-2/TRBV6-3,.
CASSIRVTNEKLFF,TGTGCCAGCAGCATCAGGGTGACTAATGAAAAACTGTTTTTT,.,TRBJ1-4,TRBV2,.
CASSLVAGLNTEAFF,TGCGCCAGCAGCTTGGTAGCGGGTTTGAACACTGAAGCTTTCTTT,.,TRBJ1-1,TRBV5-1,.
CSVATSDSNQPQHF,TGCAGCGTTGCAACTTCTGATAGCAATCAGCCCCAGCATTTT,.,TRBJ1-5,TRBV29-1,.
CASSPPNEGNEQFF,TGTGCCAGCTCACCACCGAATGAGGGCAATGAGCAGTTCTTC,.,TRBJ2-1,TRBV18,.
CASSPPLAGGFGQEETQYF,TGTGCCAGCAGTCCCCCACTAGCGGGAGGGTTCGGGCAGGAGGAGACCCAGTACTTC,TRBD2,TRBJ2-5,TRBV7-9,.
CASSPGQLANYGYTF,TGCGCCAGCAGCCCGGGACAGCTAGCTAACTATGGCTACACCTTC,TRBD1,TRBJ1-2,TRBV5-1,once
CASRGAPNQPQHF,TGTGCCAGCAGAGGGGCCCCCAATCAGCCCCAGCATTTT,.,TRBJ1-5,TRBV6-5,.
CASSSRDRVGSGETQYF,TGTGCCAGCAGTAGCCGGGACAGGGTCGGTTCGGGGGAGACCCAGTACTTC,TRBD1,TRBJ2-5,TRBV25-1,.
CASTLSGGNEQFF,TGTGCCAGCACCCTTAGCGGAGGGAATGAGCAGTTCTTC,.,TRBJ2-1,TRBV5-5,.
CASSIWKTRSYNEQFF,TGTGCCAGTAGTATCTGGAAGACTAGATCCTACAATGAGCAGTTCTTC,.,TRBJ2-1,TRBV19,.
CASSDSLSGFNNEQFF,TGTGCCAGCAGTGACTCGTTGAGCGGGTTTAACAATGAGCAGTTCTTC,.,TRBJ2-1,TRBV6-4,.
CASSRGQGYEQYF,TGTGCCAGCTCACGAGGACAGGGTTACGAGCAGTACTTC,TRBD1,TRBJ2-7,TRBV18,once
CASSHSGREETQYF,TGTGCCAGCAGCCATAGCGGGAGGGAGGAGACCCAGTACTTC,TRBD2,TRBJ2-5,TRBV11-3,.
CASSPLPSGQGETQYF,TGTGCCAGCTCACCTTTGCCTAGCGGGCAGGGAGAGACCCAGTACTTC,TRBD2,TRBJ2-5,TRBV18,.
CASSQDRTSSGELFF,TGCGCCAGCAGCCAGGATCGGACTAGCTCCGGGGAGCTGTTTTTT,TRBD2,TRBJ2-2,TRBV4-3,.
CASSLWATGGNEQFF,TGTGCCAGCAGTTTATGGGCCACGGGGGGAAATGAGCAGTTCTTC,TRBD2,TRBJ2-1,TRBV28,.
CASSQLGQGVDYGYTF,TGTGCCAGCAGCCAATTAGGACAGGGGGTTGACTATGGCTACACCTTC,TRBD1,TRBJ1-2,TRBV3-1/TRBV3-2,.
CASSLSTGRTNEKLFF,TGTGCCAGCAGCCTATCGACAGGGCGGACTAATGAAAAACTGTTTTTT,TRBD1,TRBJ1-4,TRBV7-9,.
CASSLQGGRGKQRF,TGTGCCAGCAGCTTACAGGGGGGCCGGGGAAAACAAAGATTC,TRBD1,TRBJ1-2,TRBV11-3,.
CASSQQDSRVNGELFF,TGTGCCAGCAGCCAACAGGATTCCAGGGTGAACGGGGAGCTGTTTTTT,.,TRBJ2-2,TRBV6-2/TRBV6-3,.
CASSPRGQGIQKTHNEQFF,TGCGCCAGCAGCCCCAGGGGACAGGGAATTCAGAAAACACACAATGAGCAGTTCTTC,TRBD1,TRBJ2-1,TRBV4-3,.